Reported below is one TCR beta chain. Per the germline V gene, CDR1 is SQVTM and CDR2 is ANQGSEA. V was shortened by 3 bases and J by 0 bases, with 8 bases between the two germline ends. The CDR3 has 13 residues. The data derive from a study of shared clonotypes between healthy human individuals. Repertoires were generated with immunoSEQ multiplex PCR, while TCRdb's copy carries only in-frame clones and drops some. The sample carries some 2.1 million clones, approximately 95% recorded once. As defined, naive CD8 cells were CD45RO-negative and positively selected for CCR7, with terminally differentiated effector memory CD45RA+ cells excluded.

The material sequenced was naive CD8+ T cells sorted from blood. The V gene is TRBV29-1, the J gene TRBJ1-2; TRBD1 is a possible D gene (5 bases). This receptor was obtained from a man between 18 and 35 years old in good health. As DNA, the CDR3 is TGCAGCGTTGATAGGGACGCTAACTATGGCTACACCTTC. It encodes CSVDRDANYGYTF.